These 6 T cell receptor beta chains came from one sample sequenced in a study of cytomegalovirus exposure and HLA in healthy donors. With 60 Vbeta and 13 Jbeta primers, the PCR was carried out. The table came from immunoSEQ multiplex PCR; TCRdb's copy has only in-frame clones and leaves some out. In the table there are 190,000 or so clones, about four fifths of which are singletons. The sample was PBMCs. The source of these receptors is a woman between 45 and 60 years old in good health and CMV-seropositive.

A single count supports this clone. The CDR3 coding sequence is TGTGCCAGTACAGGGTTCAATGAGCAGTTCTTC. Protein sequence: CASTGFNEQFF. The chain uses TRBV6-1 and TRBJ2-1, with a possible D match to TRBD1 (6 bases). V gave up 9 bases and J gave up 6 bases, with 9 bases separating them. The CDR3 extends over 11 amino acids. CDR1 is MNHNS and CDR2 is SASEGT in the germline V gene.

This chain links TRBV19 with TRBJ2-1; 9 bases fit TRBD1. V shed 6 bases, J shed 8 bases, and the junction held 8 bases outside the gene matches. The CDR3 consists of 14 residues. Germline V lookup: CDR1 LNHDA, CDR2 SQIVND (reference sequence). CDR3 sequence (DNA): TGTGCCAGTAGCCGGGACAGGGAGATCTATGAGCAGTTCTTC. Translated: CASSRDREIYEQFF.

This clone was recorded a few times. The chain recombines TRBV19 with TRBJ2-7; TRBD2 might be the D (5 bases). V shed 5 bases and J shed 4 bases, with 9 bases lying between them. The CDR3 length is 12 residues. CDR1 and CDR2 (germline): LNHDA, SQIVND (reference sequence). The CDR3 nucleotides read TGTGCCAGTAGTGGAGGACCTTACGAGCAGTACTTC. Protein sequence: CASSGGPYEQYF.

The rearrangement links TRBV19 to TRBJ2-7, with D tentatively TRBD1 (6 bases). Trimming stripped 3 bases from V and 0 bases from J, with 12 bases between. CDR3 length: 15 amino acids. The germline V gene encodes CDR1 LNHDA and CDR2 SQIVND (reference sequence). CDR3 in DNA: TGTGCCAGTAGTATTCGGACAGCGAGCTCCTACGAGCAGTACTTC. Its protein is CASSIRTASSYEQYF. The full variable domain, its missing parts supplied by reference TRBV19 and TRBJ2-7, is DGGITQSPKYLFRKEGQNVTLSCEQNLNHDAMYWYRQDPGQGLRLIYYSQIVNDFQKGDIAEGYSVSREKKESFPLTVTSAQKNPTAFYLCASSIRTASSYEQYFGPGTRLTVT.

This clone was observed a few times. This sequence joins TRBV7-9 and TRBJ2-7; TRBD1 agrees at 10 bases. This CDR3 has 15 residues. Per the germline V gene, CDR1 is SEHNR and CDR2 is FQNEAQ (reference sequence). V gave up 5 bases and J gave up 1 base; unmatched junction bases: 5. The CDR3 spells CASSQRGQGSYEQYF. Here the CDR3 DNA reads TGTGCCAGCAGCCAGAGGGGACAGGGGTCCTACGAGCAGTACTTC.

The table lists this clone with a count of one. CDR3 sequence (DNA): TGTGCCAGTAGACATGACAATAGTAATTCACCCCTCCACTTT. This gives the protein CASRHDNSNSPLHF. This chain uses TRBV19 with TRBJ1-6; D gene ambiguous. Trimming stripped 6 bases from V and 6 bases from J, with 12 bases between. The CDR3 has 14 amino acids. Germline lookup yields CDR1 LNHDA and CDR2 SQIVND (reference sequence).